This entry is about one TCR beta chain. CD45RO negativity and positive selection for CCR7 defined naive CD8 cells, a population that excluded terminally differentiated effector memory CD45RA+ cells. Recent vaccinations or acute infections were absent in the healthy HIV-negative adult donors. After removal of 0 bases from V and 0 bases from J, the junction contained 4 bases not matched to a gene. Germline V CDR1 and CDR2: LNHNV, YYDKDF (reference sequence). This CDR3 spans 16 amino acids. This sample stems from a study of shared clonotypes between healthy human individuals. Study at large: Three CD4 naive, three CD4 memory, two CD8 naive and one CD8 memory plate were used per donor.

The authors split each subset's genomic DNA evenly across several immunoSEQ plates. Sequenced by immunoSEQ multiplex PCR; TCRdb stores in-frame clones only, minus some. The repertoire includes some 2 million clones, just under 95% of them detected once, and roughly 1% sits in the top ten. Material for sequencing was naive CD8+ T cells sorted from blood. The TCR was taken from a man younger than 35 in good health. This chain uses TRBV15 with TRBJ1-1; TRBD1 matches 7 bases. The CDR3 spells CATSRDPGQLNTEAFF. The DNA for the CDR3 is TGTGCCACCAGCAGAGATCCGGGACAGTTGAACACTGAAGCTTTCTTT.